The rows below give T cell receptor beta chains drawn from one sample of a study of Graves' ophthalmopathy and Graves' hyperthyroidism. TCRdb independently ran MiXCR on the multiplex PCR reads; one entry per CDR3 protein. Of about 380,000 distinct CDR3 sequences in the sample, roughly 15% were seen once. Sequencing used peripheral blood. These TCRs come from a woman younger than 30 with stable Graves' hyperthyroidism. The CDR3 runs from the conserved cysteine through the conserved F or W. The order of the fields is clone size, J gene, V gene, D gene, CDR3 DNA, CDR3 protein. A D gene is named only where the DNA matches it firmly. For some rows the clone size is stated as once, few or many, or as a class when expanded; others skip it.

size: -; J: TRBJ1-1; V: TRBV2; D: TRBD1; DNA: TGTGCCAGCAGTGACGGGACAGGGGGAGTGAACACTGAAGCTTTCTTT; CDR3: CASSDGTGGVNTEAFF
size: many; J: TRBJ1-5; V: TRBV6-2/TRBV6-3; D: -; DNA: TGTGCCAGCAGTTGGGCGGATAATCAGCCCCAGCATTTT; CDR3: CASSWADNQPQHF
size: -; J: TRBJ2-5; V: TRBV11-2; D: -; DNA: -; CDR3: CASSFYICSALAELGTQYF
size: many; J: TRBJ2-4; V: TRBV2; D: -; DNA: TGTGCCAGCAGTTCCAATCTCGGCGGGGCCAAAAACATTCAGTACTTC; CDR3: CASSSNLGGAKNIQYF
size: many; J: TRBJ1-5; V: TRBV24-1; D: -; DNA: TGTGCCACCAGTGATGCGGGTTACTATCAGCCCCAGCATTTT; CDR3: CATSDAGYYQPQHF
size: many; J: TRBJ1-1; V: TRBV19; D: -; DNA: TGTGCCAGTAGTATTATCGAGGGGCATGAAGCTTTCTTT; CDR3: CASSIIEGHEAFF
size: many; J: TRBJ1-6; V: TRBV5-1; D: -; DNA: TGCGCCAGCAGCGAAGGGAGCTCCTATAATTCACCCCTCCACTTT; CDR3: CASSEGSSYNSPLHF
size: many; J: TRBJ1-2; V: TRBV12-3/TRBV12-4; D: TRBD1; DNA: TGTGCCAGCAGTTTCTACCTGTTAGGACAGGGGGCGAAGGGCTACACCTTC; CDR3: CASSFYLLGQGAKGYTF
size: few; J: TRBJ1-5; V: TRBV19; D: TRBD1; DNA: TGTGCCAGTAGTCTCCGGGACAGGGTCAATCAGCCCCAGCATTTT; CDR3: CASSLRDRVNQPQHF
size: many; J: TRBJ1-6; V: TRBV12-3/TRBV12-4; D: TRBD1; DNA: TGTGCCAGCAGTTTCAGGGGGCCGAATTCACCCCTCCACTTT; CDR3: CASSFRGPNSPLHF
size: many; J: TRBJ1-1; V: TRBV24-1; D: -; DNA: TGTCAGATCCCGCGATTGAACACTGAAGCTTTCTTT; CDR3: CQIPRLNTEAFF
size: -; J: TRBJ2-7; V: TRBV7-8; D: -; DNA: TGTGCCAGCAGCCTTACCCGGGACACATCCTACGAGCAGTACTTC; CDR3: CASSLTRDTSYEQYF
size: many; J: TRBJ1-3; V: TRBV6-5; D: -; DNA: TGTGCCAGCAGTTACTTCAGGGGACTCTCTGGAAACACCATATATTTT; CDR3: CASSYFRGLSGNTIYF
size: many; J: TRBJ1-2; V: TRBV28; D: TRBD1; DNA: TGTGCCAGCAGTCCACACCGGGACAGCCAAGGCTACACCTTC; CDR3: CASSPHRDSQGYTF
size: -; J: TRBJ2-7; V: TRBV6-1; D: -; DNA: TGTGCCAGCAGTGCGCAGACAGGCGGCTACGAGCAGTACTTC; CDR3: CASSAQTGGYEQYF
size: many; J: TRBJ1-1; V: TRBV4-2; D: -; DNA: TGTGCCAGCAGCCAAGTAAAAGGGGGAGGCATGAACACTGAAGCTTTCTTT; CDR3: CASSQVKGGGMNTEAFF
size: many; J: TRBJ1-2; V: TRBV9; D: -; DNA: TGTGCCAGCAGCGTAGTGGCAGCCCCCTATGGCTACACCTTC; CDR3: CASSVVAAPYGYTF
size: many; J: TRBJ1-2; V: TRBV10-2; D: -; DNA: TGCGCCAGCAGTGACGCAGGGTATGGCTACACCTTC; CDR3: CASSDAGYGYTF
size: many; J: TRBJ1-1; V: TRBV7-9; D: -; DNA: TGTGCCAGCAGCTTTGGGGAAAACACTGAAGCTTTCTTT; CDR3: CASSFGENTEAFF
size: many; J: TRBJ2-3; V: TRBV6-1; D: -; DNA: TGTGCCAGCAGCGGATTACCTAGCACAGATACGCAGTATTTT; CDR3: CASSGLPSTDTQYF
size: many; J: TRBJ1-1; V: TRBV20-1; D: TRBD1; DNA: TGCAGTGCTAGAGATGGGTCGGTCGGGACAGGGAACACTGAAGCTTTCTTT; CDR3: CSARDGSVGTGNTEAFF
size: many; J: TRBJ1-6; V: TRBV6-1; D: TRBD1; DNA: TGTGCCAGCGCCCAGACAGGGGTCTCACCCCTCCACTTT; CDR3: CASAQTGVSPLHF
size: many; J: TRBJ2-7; V: TRBV29-1; D: TRBD1; DNA: TGCAGCGCGACTACAGGGGGCTCCTACGAGCAGTACTTC; CDR3: CSATTGGSYEQYF
size: -; J: TRBJ1-6; V: TRBV12-3/TRBV12-4; D: TRBD1; DNA: TGTGCCAGCAGACTACAGGGGGCATCGGGTTCACCCCTCCACTTT; CDR3: CASRLQGASGSPLHF
size: many; J: TRBJ1-2; V: TRBV6-1; D: TRBD1; DNA: TGTGCCAGCAGAGAAGGGACAGGGGTCCATGGCTACACCTTC; CDR3: CASREGTGVHGYTF
size: -; J: TRBJ1-1; V: TRBV14; D: -; DNA: TGTGCCAGCAGCCAAAGTATAGACCCAGGCACTGAAGCTTTCTTT; CDR3: CASSQSIDPGTEAFF
size: many; J: TRBJ2-5; V: TRBV6-2/TRBV6-3; D: TRBD2; DNA: TGTGCCAGCAAGACTAGCGGGGGCGCGCGAACGGGGACCCAGTACTTC; CDR3: CASKTSGGARTGTQYF
size: few; J: TRBJ1-6; V: TRBV18; D: -; DNA: TGTGCCAGCTCACCAGAACTGGGGCCCAGGTCACCCCTCCACTTT; CDR3: CASSPELGPRSPLHF
size: many; J: TRBJ2-5; V: TRBV24-1; D: TRBD1; DNA: TGTGCCACCAGTGAACCCAGGGGGTTCGGAGAGACCCAGTACTTC; CDR3: CATSEPRGFGETQYF
size: many; J: TRBJ2-5; V: TRBV20-1; D: -; DNA: TGCAGTGCCGATAAGTTACGGGATCCCACCAGAGAGACCCAGTACTTC; CDR3: CSADKLRDPTRETQYF
size: -; J: TRBJ1-2; V: TRBV12-3/TRBV12-4; D: -; DNA: TGTGCCAGCAGTTCAGGGGTAGGCTATGGCTACACCTTC; CDR3: CASSSGVGYGYTF